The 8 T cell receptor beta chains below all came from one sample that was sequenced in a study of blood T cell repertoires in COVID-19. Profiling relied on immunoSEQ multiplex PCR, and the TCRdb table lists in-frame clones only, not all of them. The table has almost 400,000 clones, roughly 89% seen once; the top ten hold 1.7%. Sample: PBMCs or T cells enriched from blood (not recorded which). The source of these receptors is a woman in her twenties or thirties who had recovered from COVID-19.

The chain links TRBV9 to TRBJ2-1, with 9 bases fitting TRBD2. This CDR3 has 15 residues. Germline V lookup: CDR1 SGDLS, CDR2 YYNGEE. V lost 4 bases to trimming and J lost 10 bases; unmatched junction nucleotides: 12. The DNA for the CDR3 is TGTGCCAGCAGCCCCCCAAGCGGGAGGATGGGGGAGCAGTTCTTC. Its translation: CASSPPSGRMGEQFF. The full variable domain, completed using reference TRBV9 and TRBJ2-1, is DSGVTQTPKHLITATGQRVTLRCSPRSGDLSVYWYQQSLDQGLQFLIQYYNGEERAKGNILERFSAQQFPDLHSELNLSSLELGDSALYFCASSPPSGRMGEQFFGPGTRLTVL.

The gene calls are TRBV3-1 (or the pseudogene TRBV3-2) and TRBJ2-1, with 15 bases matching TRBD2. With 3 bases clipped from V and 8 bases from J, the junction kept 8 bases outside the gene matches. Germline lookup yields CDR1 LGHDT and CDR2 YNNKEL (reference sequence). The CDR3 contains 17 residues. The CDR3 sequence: CASSHPGLAGGSYEQFF. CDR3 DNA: TGTGCCAGCAGCCACCCAGGACTAGCGGGAGGGAGTTATGAGCAGTTCTTC.

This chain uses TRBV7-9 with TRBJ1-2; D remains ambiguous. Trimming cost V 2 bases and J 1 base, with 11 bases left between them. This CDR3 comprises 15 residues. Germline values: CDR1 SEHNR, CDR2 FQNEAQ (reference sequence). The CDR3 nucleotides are TGTGCCAGCAGCTTACAACAGAGTTATAACTATGGCTACACCTTC. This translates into CASSLQQSYNYGYTF.

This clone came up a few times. The CDR3 bases are TGTGCCAGCAGTTGGTCTAGCGGGGTCACAGATACGCAGTATTTT. This gives the protein CASSWSSGVTDTQYF. The chain is built from TRBV27 and TRBJ2-3, with 9 bases aligning to TRBD2. The CDR3 contains 15 residues. The V segment lost 4 bases and the J segment 2 bases; nucleotides outside the gene matches: 4. CDR1 and CDR2 from the germline V gene are MNHEY and SMNVEV (reference sequence).

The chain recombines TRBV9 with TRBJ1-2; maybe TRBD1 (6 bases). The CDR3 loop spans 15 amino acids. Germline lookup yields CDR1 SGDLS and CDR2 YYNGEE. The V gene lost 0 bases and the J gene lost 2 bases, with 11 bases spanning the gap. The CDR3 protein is CASSVAGQGNYGYTF. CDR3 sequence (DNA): TGTGCCAGCAGCGTAGCGGGGCAGGGGAACTATGGCTACACCTTC. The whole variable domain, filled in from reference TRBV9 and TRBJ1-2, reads DSGVTQTPKHLITATGQRVTLRCSPRSGDLSVYWYQQSLDQGLQFLIQYYNGEERAKGNILERFSAQQFPDLHSELNLSSLELGDSALYFCASSVAGQGNYGYTFGSGTRLTVV.

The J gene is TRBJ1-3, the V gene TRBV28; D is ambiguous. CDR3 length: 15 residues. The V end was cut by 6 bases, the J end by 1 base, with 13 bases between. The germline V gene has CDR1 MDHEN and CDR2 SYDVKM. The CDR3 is CASREHRGSGNTIYF. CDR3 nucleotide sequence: TGTGCCAGCAGAGAACACCGGGGTTCTGGAAACACCATATATTTT. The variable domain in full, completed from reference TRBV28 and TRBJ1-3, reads DVKVTQSSRYLVKRTGEKVFLECVQDMDHENMFWYRQDPGLGLRLIYFSYDVKMKEKGDIPEGYSVSREKKERFSLILESASTNQTSMYLCASREHRGSGNTIYFGEGSWLTVV.

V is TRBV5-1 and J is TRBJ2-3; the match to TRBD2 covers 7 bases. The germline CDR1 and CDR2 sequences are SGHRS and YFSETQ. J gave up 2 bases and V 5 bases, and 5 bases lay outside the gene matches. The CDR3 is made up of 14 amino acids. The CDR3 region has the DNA TGCGCCAGCAGGTTCGGGGGGACCACAGATACGCAGTATTTT. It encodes CASRFGGTTDTQYF.

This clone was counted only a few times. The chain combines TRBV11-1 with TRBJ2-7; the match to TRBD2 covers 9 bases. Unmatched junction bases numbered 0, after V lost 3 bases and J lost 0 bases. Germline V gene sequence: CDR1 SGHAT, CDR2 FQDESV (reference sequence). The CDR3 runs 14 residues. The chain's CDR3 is CASSFSGSSYEQYF. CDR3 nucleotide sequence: TGTGCCAGCAGCTTTAGCGGGAGCTCCTACGAGCAGTACTTC.